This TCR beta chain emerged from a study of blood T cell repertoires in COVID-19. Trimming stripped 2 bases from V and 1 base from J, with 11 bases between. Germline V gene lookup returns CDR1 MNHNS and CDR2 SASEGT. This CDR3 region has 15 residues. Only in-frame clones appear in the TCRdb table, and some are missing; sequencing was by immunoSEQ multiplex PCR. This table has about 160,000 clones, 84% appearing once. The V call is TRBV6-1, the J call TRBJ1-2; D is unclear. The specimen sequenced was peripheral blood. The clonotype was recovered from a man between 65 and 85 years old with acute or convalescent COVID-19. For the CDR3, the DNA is TGTGCCAGCAGTGAACTCGCCGGTTTTAACTATGGCTACACCTTC. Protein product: CASSELAGFNYGYTF.